The sequence of this TCR beta chain was determined in a study of shared clonotypes between healthy human individuals. Study-wide results and limits: Relative to their counterparts shared across all four donors, non-shared clonotypes exhibited diminished generation probabilities.

In the case of this clone: Its antigen is undetermined.

The CDR3 contains 16 residues. V lost 3 bases to trimming and J lost 7 bases; unmatched junction nucleotides: 10. Germline CDR1 MNHEY, CDR2 SVGAGI. CD45RO negativity and positive selection for CCR7 defined naive CD8 cells, a population that excluded terminally differentiated effector memory CD45RA+ cells. Some clones are missing from TCRdb's copy, which holds only in-frame ones; the method was immunoSEQ multiplex PCR. Among roughly 1,800,000 clones listed, about 95% were seen once. The V and J genes are TRBV6-5 and TRBJ1-5; 9 bases are a match to TRBD1. The TCR sequence derives from a young man in good health. The specimen was naive CD8+ T cells sorted from blood. The CDR3 DNA is TGTGCCAGCAGTTATAGACAGGGGGATAGACTACAGCCCCAGCATTTT. It yields the protein CASSYRQGDRLQPQHF.